The T cell receptor beta chain described here comes from a study of cytotoxic CD8 clonotypes in ibrutinib-treated CLL (dated by TCRdb to the early 2020s). Looking at the study overall: The cohort was composed of 11 relapsed/refractory and roughly 16 treatment-naive patients; IGHV unmutated status was identified in 17 patients. Responses were partial in some 24 patients and complete in 2; after median about 70 months follow-up, around 15 stayed in remission and roughly twelve progressed. Response samples were taken after a median of approximately 13 months on treatment, ranging from roughly 6 to 36 months. Samples averaged about 260,000 productive templates and some 96,000 productive rearrangements. Longitudinal samples were available for about 30% of the 86 trial participants. Cryopreserved peripheral blood mononuclear cells were obtained prior to treatment, at the time of response, and at either disease progression or sustained remission. All remission and progressive disease samples were collected while patients were still receiving ibrutinib.

From a lookup of the germline V gene, CDR1 and CDR2 are SQVTM and ANQGSEA. Relative to germline, V is missing 5 bases and J is missing 3 bases, with 7 bases of the junction outside any gene match. Taken from cysteine to phenylalanine, the CDR3 has 14 residues. Solely the CDR3 DNA is kept, with 42 bases framed from the first base. A word on this clone: It has no known antigen specificity. There are no base qualities to consult, and no much larger clone falls within one base.

A MiSeq instrument was used for deep resolution sequencing, which targeted depths ranging from 1 in 1 million up to 1 in 200,000 T cells, with coverage averaging 10x for each clonotype. TCR beta libraries were generated with the immunoSEQ hsTCRB Kit. For the original study's pipeline: The data were analyzed with ImmunoSEQ Analyzer and ImmunoSEQ Data Assistant, and V, D and J gene assignments followed IMGT definitions. Clonality, with values ranging from 0 to 1, was calculated as one minus the normalized Shannon entropy of productive rearrangement frequencies. Only overrepresented clonotypes making up at least 0.05% of each patient's repertoire were included in the public clonotype analysis. Repertoires from 10 to 15 age-matched healthy donors in immuneACCESS were used as clonality controls. In TCRdb, the immuneACCESS table is reduced to in-frame sequences with V and J assigned. These tables do not hold every clone; where another copy was compared, an unresolved V gene accounts for under half, and the others remain unexplained. V and J calls and clone size are given by that table; D and trimming were obtained from the DNA. In this sample the table shows some 170,000 clones, about 88% of which occur a single time. Jointly, the top ten make up around 3% of the sample.

In light of the paper, this sample's time point label describes: progressive disease on ibrutinib. For TCR beta library preparation, about 2.2 micrograms of genomic DNA was extracted from cryopreserved PBMCs. Longitudinal blood samples from CLL patients receiving ibrutinib monotherapy were subjected to high-throughput TCR beta sequencing. Patients were enrolled in a phase 2 open-label single-center ibrutinib monotherapy trial. The study at large found these results: Sampling times were not matched between patients in sustained remission and patients whose disease was progressing, and lymph node repertoires were not examined. Baseline clonality was found to be higher than that of age-matched healthy donors and was strongly correlated with circulating CD8+ T-cell counts. At ibrutinib response clonality went up, during sustained remission it held steady, and at progression it dropped back toward baseline. Public clonotypes were rare and either shrank or stayed stable during treatment, and the rise in clonality at ibrutinib response reflected expansion of private clonotypes.

The clonotype originates from a human donor with chronic lymphocytic leukemia. Recombination linked TRBV29-1 to TRBJ2-1; 7 bases in the junction line up with TRBD2. This material consisted of PBMCs, taken at disease progression, from a patient treated with ibrutinib. DNA sequence: TGCAGCGTTCCACGGGAGGACTTCTACAATGAGCAGTTCTTC. Its protein reads: CSVPREDFYNEQFF.